The 17 T cell receptor beta chains below come from one sample, sequenced in a study of shared clonotypes between healthy human individuals. Data came from immunoSEQ multiplex PCR; TCRdb stores just in-frame clones and leaves some out. The sample lists around 2.1 million clones; 90% to 96% were seen once. The sequenced sample was naive CD4+ T cells sorted from blood. Documented subset: CD45RA+ positively selected. These receptors originate from a man younger than 35 in good health.

This CDR3 reads CASSLAQSSYNSPLHF. The CDR3 DNA reads as TGCGCCAGCAGCTTGGCCCAGAGCTCCTATAATTCACCCCTCCACTTT. The rearrangement joins TRBV5-1 to TRBJ1-6, with D hard to call. V dropped 0 bases and J dropped 0 bases, with 7 bases sitting between them. Germline CDR1 SGHRS, CDR2 YFSETQ. The CDR3 spans 16 residues.

The rearrangement links TRBV2 to TRBJ2-7; 8 nucleotides line up with TRBD2. V gave up 9 bases and J gave up 3 bases; unmatched junction bases: 7. CDR3 length: 13 amino acids. Germline loops: CDR1 SNHLY, CDR2 FYNNEI. The CDR3 region has the DNA TGTGCCAGTGTACTAGCGGAACTCTACGAGCAGTACTTC. Encoded protein: CASVLAELYEQYF. Full variable domain (remainder filled in from reference TRBV2 and TRBJ2-7): EPEVTQTPSHQVTQMGQEVILRCVPISNHLYFYWYRQILGQKVEFLVSFYNNEISEKSEIFDDQFSVERPDGSNFTLKIRSTKLEDSAMYFCASVLAELYEQYFGPGTRLTVT.

This chain links TRBV5-4 with TRBJ2-7; D not certain. The J call may not be correct, given that the DNA end is closer to TRBJ2-4. The CDR3 sequence is 14 residues long. The germline CDR1 and CDR2 sequences are SGHNT and YYREEE (reference sequence). The CDR3 DNA reads as TGTGCCAGCAGCCCGAACCTTTTGGGCGTCATTCAGTACTTC. It is translated as CASSPNLLGVIQYF.

This chain uses TRBV7-8 with TRBJ2-1, with D perhaps matching TRBD1 (6 bases). Germline loops: CDR1 SGHVS, CDR2 FQNEAQ. This CDR3 is 15 amino acids long. V was trimmed by 5 bases and J by 4 bases, leaving 15 bases between them. The CDR3 sequence: CASSLLGARYNEQFF. As DNA, the CDR3 is TGTGCCAGCAGCCTCCTGGGGGCGCGTTACAATGAGCAGTTCTTC. Together with reference TRBV7-8 and TRBJ2-1, the CDR3 gives the full variable domain: GAGVSQSPRYKVAKRGQDVALRCDPISGHVSLFWYQQALGQGPEFLTYFQNEAQLDKSGLPSDRFFAERPEGSVSTLKIQRTQQEDSAVYLCASSLLGARYNEQFFGPGTRLTVL.

The chain links TRBV2 to TRBJ1-6; 7 positions agree with TRBD1. With 8 bases clipped from V and 5 bases from J, the junction kept 6 bases outside the gene matches. Germline V gene lookup returns CDR1 SNHLY and CDR2 FYNNEI. The CDR3 has 14 residues. The CDR3 loop reads CASAITGDNSPLHF. CDR3 DNA sequence: TGTGCCAGCGCAATTACAGGGGATAATTCACCCCTCCACTTT.

With regard to this clone: At the DNA level, this CDR3 is encoded by other sequences in the same sample as well. The chain has TRBV5-1 and TRBJ1-2; D not certain. The ends were cut back, 0 bases at V and 4 bases at J, with 7 bases in the middle. The CDR3 has 13 amino acids. Germline CDR1 and CDR2: SGHRS and YFSETQ. CDR3 loop: CASSLGQVYGYTF. For the CDR3, the DNA is TGCGCCAGCAGCTTGGGACAAGTCTATGGCTACACCTTC.

Points on this clone: Other nucleotide sequences in the sample specify the same CDR3. This chain connects TRBV6-5 to TRBJ1-2; the match to TRBD1 covers 7 bases. There are 15 residues in the CDR3. After removal of 0 bases from V and 0 bases from J, the junction contained 1 base not matched to a gene. Per germline, CDR1 MNHEY and CDR2 SVGAGI. The DNA for the CDR3 is TGTGCCAGCAGTTACTCTGGACAGGCTAACTATGGCTACACCTTC. Its protein is CASSYSGQANYGYTF.

This rearrangement joins TRBV11-2 to TRBJ2-7; 14 bases fit TRBD2. Germline CDR1 reads SGHAT; CDR2 reads FQNNGV. The CDR3 runs to 16 residues. V lost 4 bases, J lost 3 bases, and 5 bases stayed unmatched. Here the CDR3 reads CASSSPTSGRDYEQYF. As DNA, the CDR3 is TGTGCCAGCAGCTCGCCGACTAGCGGGAGGGACTACGAGCAGTACTTC.

This sequence joins TRBV30 and TRBJ1-2, with D maybe TRBD1 (6 bases). Germline V CDR1 and CDR2: GTSNPN, SVGIG (reference sequence). Trimming left V 6 bases short and J 8 bases short, with 19 bases between. The CDR3 contains 13 residues. The CDR3 region is CACSPPGAGGYTF. The CDR3 bases are TGTGCCTGTTCCCCTCCAGGGGCTGGGGGCTACACCTTC.

The gene calls are TRBV6-1 and TRBJ2-7; D is unclear. Germline lookup yields CDR1 MNHNS and CDR2 SASEGT. This CDR3 region has 13 residues. V was trimmed by 6 bases and J by 3 bases, leaving 12 bases between them. Here the CDR3 DNA reads TGTGCCAGCAGGGACCTACTTATCTACGAGCAGTACTTC. It yields the protein CASRDLLIYEQYF.

The genes are TRBV5-1 and TRBJ2-7; D unclear. The CDR3 is 13 residues long. Per germline, CDR1 SGHRS and CDR2 YFSETQ. Trimming stripped 6 bases from V and 0 bases from J, with 10 bases between. DNA for the CDR3: TGCGCCAGCACCCGAGGAGTCTCCTACGAGCAGTACTTC. Encoded protein: CASTRGVSYEQYF.

Turning to this clone: Within the sample, other DNA sequences also encode this same CDR3. This chain uses TRBV5-1 with TRBJ2-7; 8 positions match TRBD1. In germline, CDR1 is SGHRS, CDR2 YFSETQ. The CDR3 length is 15 residues. Losses at the gene ends were 3 bases for V and 2 bases for J; bases not matched to a gene: 7. The CDR3 DNA reads TGCGCCAGCAGCTCTTCCGGGACAGGAGCCTACGAGCAGTACTTC. Protein product: CASSSSGTGAYEQYF.

This chain joins TRBV6-5 and TRBJ2-3; no reliable D call. V lost 7 bases and J lost 7, with 9 bases in between. Looked up from germline, CDR1 is MNHEY and CDR2 is SVGAGI. This CDR3 comprises 11 residues. The CDR3 spells CASKKLNTQYF. As DNA, the CDR3 is TGTGCCAGCAAAAAGCTGAATACGCAGTATTTT.

The V gene is TRBV6-6, the J gene TRBJ2-2; TRBD1 is a possible D gene (6 bases). Germline CDR1 is MNHNY and CDR2 is SVGAGI (reference sequence). Trimming left V 0 bases short and J 6 bases short, with 14 bases between. This CDR3 is built from 16 residues. The DNA of the CDR3 is TGTGCCAGCAGTTACTCACAGGGCTCGGACGCCGGGGAGCTGTTTTTT. This translates into CASSYSQGSDAGELFF.

On this clone: The same CDR3 also results from other DNA sequences found in this sample. The J gene is TRBJ2-7, the V gene TRBV7-9, with 11 bases fitting TRBD2. The CDR3 contains 15 residues. J gave up 1 base and V 5 bases, and 4 bases lay outside the gene matches. Germline lookup yields CDR1 SEHNR and CDR2 FQNEAQ (reference sequence). The CDR3 DNA follows: TGTGCCAGCAGCCCCGGGACTAGCGGTTCCTACGAGCAGTACTTC. Translated, it gives CASSPGTSGSYEQYF.

The chain couples TRBV18 to TRBJ2-1, with D hard to call. This CDR3 spans 13 amino acids. From germline, CDR1 is KGHSH and CDR2 LQKENI. V was shortened by 6 bases and J by 4 bases, with 10 bases between the two germline ends. CDR3 nucleotide sequence: TGTGCCAGCTCGCGGCGAGAATACAATGAGCAGTTCTTC. As protein: CASSRREYNEQFF.

The chain employs TRBV30 and TRBJ2-2, with D hard to call. Trimming removed 4 bases at V and 3 bases at J, with 15 bases between. Germline loops: CDR1 GTSNPN, CDR2 SVGIG (reference sequence). The CDR3 loop spans 15 amino acids. CDR3 region: CAWTWGKMDTGELFF. As DNA, the CDR3 is TGTGCCTGGACGTGGGGAAAGATGGACACCGGGGAGCTGTTTTTT.